This TCR beta chain originates from a study of cytomegalovirus exposure and HLA in healthy donors. Primers for the PCR totalled 60 Vbeta and 13 Jbeta. Profiled with immunoSEQ multiplex PCR; TCRdb holds only in-frame clones, not every one. The table lists around 280,000 clones, 70% to 90% of them singletons, with less than 2.5% in the top ten. The receptor was isolated from a woman in her late teens or twenties in good health and CMV-seronegative. Sequencing was performed on PBMCs.

Written as DNA, the CDR3 is TGTGCCAGCAGTTTTTTGGGGAGCGGGGGGGCTCACTACGAGCAGTACTTC. It codes for CASSFLGSGGAHYEQYF. This sequence joins TRBV27 and TRBJ2-7; 10 positions match TRBD2. The germline V gene has CDR1 MNHEY and CDR2 SMNVEV (reference sequence). V shed 3 bases and J 3 bases; nucleotides not matched to a gene: 11. This CDR3 region has 17 residues.